These T cell receptor beta chains were read from a single sample in a study of blood T cell repertoires in COVID-19. Data came from immunoSEQ multiplex PCR; TCRdb stores just in-frame clones and leaves some out. The table records more than 95,000 clones, just over 90% of them present only once. The specimen sequenced was peripheral blood. Source of these receptors: a human donor with active COVID-19. The donor label of this sample is uncertain. Each CDR3 is given with its conserved first and last residue. A D gene is named only where the DNA matches it firmly. Only some rows state a clone size, as once, few, many or a class for expanded clones.

>-|TRBD1|TRBJ2-2|TRBV24-1
CATEAGGDTGELFF
TGTGCCACCGAGGCAGGGGGCGACACCGGGGAGCTGTTTTTT
>once|-|TRBJ2-4|TRBV6-4
CASSVIQGEQNIQYF
TGTGCCAGCAGTGTTATACAGGGTGAGCAAAACATTCAGTACTTC
>-|-|TRBJ2-3|TRBV19
CASRTGGVSDTQYF
TGTGCCAGTAGAACGGGTGGAGTAAGCGATACGCAGTATTTT
>-|-|TRBJ1-6|TRBV11-2
CASSLVSGGVNSPLHF
TGTGCCAGCAGCCTAGTCAGTGGAGGGGTGAATTCACCCCTCCACTTT
>-|-|TRBJ2-7|TRBV18
CASSPIQGSYEQYF
TGTGCCAGCTCACCCATTCAGGGTTCCTACGAGCAGTACTTC
>-|-|TRBJ1-6|TRBV30
CAWSGLSPSSPLHF
TGTGCCTGGAGTGGGTTGAGCCCCTCTTCACCCCTCCACTTT
>-|TRBD2|TRBJ2-1|TRBV2
CASKTSHINNEQFF
TGTGCCAGCAAGACTAGCCACATTAACAATGAGCAGTTCTTC
>-|-|TRBJ1-5|TRBV6-6
CASSSAGTANNQPQHF
TGTGCCAGCAGTTCCGCCGGGACTGCTAACAATCAGCCCCAGCATTTT
>-|-|TRBJ1-4|TRBV5-6
CASSRSLKFNEKLFF
TGTGCCAGCAGCCGGAGCTTGAAATTTAATGAAAAACTGTTTTTT
>-|-|TRBJ2-3|TRBV5-5
CASSRTTGDTQYF
TGTGCCAGCTCCCGGACAACGGGAGATACGCAGTATTTT
>-|TRBD1|TRBJ1-4|TRBV5-6
CASSLQPGQGNEKLFF
TGTGCCAGCAGCTTGCAGCCGGGACAGGGAAATGAAAAACTGTTTTTT
>few|-|TRBJ1-5|TRBV6-2/TRBV6-3
CASSTDRYSNQPQHF
TGTGCCAGCAGTACGGACAGATATAGCAATCAGCCCCAGCATTTT
>-|TRBD2|TRBJ2-5|TRBV6-2/TRBV6-3
CASSRISGGPETQYF
TGTGCCAGCAGCCGCATTAGCGGGGGTCCGGAGACCCAGTACTTC
>-|TRBD1|TRBJ1-2|TRBV4-3
CASSQGQGLGNTF
TGCGCCAGCAGCCAAGGACAGGGCCTCGGGAACACCTTC
>-|-|TRBJ1-1|TRBV7-9
CASSGAVSVNTEAFF
TGTGCCAGCAGCGGAGCTGTTTCCGTAAACACTGAAGCTTTCTTT
>-|TRBD2|TRBJ2-1|TRBV7-9
CASSPTSGGPDEQFF
TGTGCCAGCAGCCCCACTAGCGGGGGACCCGATGAGCAGTTCTTC
>-|TRBD1|TRBJ2-7|TRBV13
CASSPRQGVYEQYF
TGTGCCAGCAGCCCGAGACAGGGGGTCTACGAGCAGTACTTC
>-|TRBD2|TRBJ2-3|TRBV7-6
CASSPDGTSGGWSTDTQYF
TGTGCCAGCAGCCCTGACGGGACTAGCGGGGGGTGGAGCACAGATACGCAGTATTTT
>-|-|TRBJ2-1|TRBV14
CASSPPAGPEQFF
TGTGCCAGCAGCCCCCCCGCGGGGCCTGAGCAGTTCTTC